This T cell receptor (beta chain) was identified in a study of T-cell memory formation after mild COVID-19. Across the study: Clusters of TCRs were largely donor specific.

Study results and caveats: Among contracting clones, CD4+ were mainly CM/EM and CD8+ enriched in EMRA.

Comments on this clonotype: Its antigen is undetermined.

V was pared by 9 bases and J by 2 bases, with 8 bases between. The germline V gene encodes CDR1 ENHRY and CDR2 SYGVKD. The length of the CDR3 is 11 residues. 5'RACE with constant-segment primers built TCRalpha and TCRbeta cDNA libraries with UMIs. TCRdb ran MiXCR on the 5' RACE reads and lists one entry per CDR3 protein. Among fewer than 250,000 distinct CDR3 sequences listed, roughly 30% were seen once. The chain recombines TRBV10-3 with TRBJ2-7, with a weak D call TRBD1 (5 bases). The sequence derives from an adult woman who had mild COVID-19 (a few samples of this study predate the infection). Cell type and time point are not known. Sequenced: PBMCs or a T cell subset sorted from them (not recorded which). In DNA, the CDR3 is TGTGCCATATCAGGGACCTACGAGCAGTACTTC. Translation gives CAISGTYEQYF.